These 4 T cell receptor beta chains came from one sample sequenced in a study of blood T cell repertoires in COVID-19. Data came from immunoSEQ multiplex PCR; TCRdb stores just in-frame clones and leaves some out. The repertoire holds over 200,000 clones, with 85% to 90% as singletons. Source material: PBMCs or T cells enriched from blood (not recorded which). The receptors originated from a man younger than 35 who had recovered from COVID-19.

This clone occurred once. The rearrangement uses TRBV30 and TRBJ2-7, with TRBD1 as a possible D gene (6 bases). The V end lost 0 bases, the J end lost 0 bases, and 12 bases lay between the germline ends. CDR1 is GTSNPN and CDR2 is SVGIG in the germline V gene (reference sequence). The CDR3 is made up of 15 amino acids. For the CDR3, the DNA is TGTGCCTGGAGTGTACTGGGGGCCTACTCCTACGAGCAGTACTTC. Translating it yields CAWSVLGAYSYEQYF.

The chain combines TRBV15 with TRBJ1-1, with D maybe TRBD1 (6 bases). Germline assignment: CDR1 LNHNV and CDR2 YYDKDF (reference sequence). The CDR3 has 14 amino acids. Trimming shortened V by 3 bases and J by 10 bases, and 18 bases separated the two germline ends. CDR3 in amino acids: CATSSLRGGRVAFF. The CDR3 DNA follows: TGTGCCACCAGCAGTCTGAGGGGGGGGCGGGTAGCTTTCTTT.

This clone occurred once. The same CDR3 also results from other DNA sequences found in this sample. CDR3 in DNA: TGTGCCAGCAGCTTAGCGGGGGGGCGAGAGACCCAGTACTTC. Its translation: CASSLAGGRETQYF. The J gene is TRBJ2-5, the V gene TRBV7-9; tentative D call: TRBD2 (7 bases). Trimming took off 0 bases at V and 4 bases at J, with 9 bases between the two ends. CDR1 and CDR2 (germline): SEHNR, FQNEAQ (reference sequence). CDR3 length: 14 residues.

This clone was counted between two and nine times. The J gene is TRBJ1-5, the V gene TRBV4-2; D uncertain. CDR1 is LGHNA and CDR2 is YNFKEQ in the germline V gene. V was shortened by 0 bases and J by 4 bases, with 4 bases between the two germline ends. This CDR3 has 13 residues. The CDR3 reads CASSQDRNQPQHF. The DNA of the CDR3 is TGTGCCAGCAGCCAAGATCGGAATCAGCCCCAGCATTTT.